The entry that follows covers one TCR beta chain sequence. The antigen remains unidentified. These data originate in a study of early T cells in non-severe SARS-CoV-2 infection. In the study overall: Bulk RNA taken from unsorted whole blood was sequenced, leaving chains unpaired. Whole-study findings and limits: Private and CD4 specificities were missed by VDJdb matching, skewed to anti-spike CD8.

Attachment of unique molecular identifiers was made to individual cDNA molecules. Using its own MiXCR run on the 5' RACE reads, TCRdb lists one record per CDR3 protein. The table includes around 57,000 distinct CDR3 sequences, 4.5% to 7.5% detected once. Sample: whole blood, taken at baseline. The sequence derives from an adult who was a healthcare worker with PCR-confirmed SARS-CoV-2 infection or an uninfected control (not recorded which).

CDR3 DNA: TGCGCCAGCAGCTTGGCAAGGGGTCTCCAAGAGACCCAGTACTTC. It translates to CASSLARGLQETQYF. This chain joins TRBV5-1 and TRBJ2-5, with D possibly TRBD1 on 5 matching bases. The CDR3 is made up of 15 amino acids. Germline loops: CDR1 SGHRS, CDR2 YFSETQ. Deletions cut 0 bases from V and 1 base from J, with 10 bases between. Complete variable domain (other parts from reference TRBV5-1 and TRBJ2-5): KAGVTQTPRYLIKTRGQQVTLSCSPISGHRSVSWYQQTPGQGLQFLFEYFSETQRNKGNFPGRFSGRQFSNSRSEMNVSTLELGDSALYLCASSLARGLQETQYFGPGTRLLVL.